Below, 5 T cell receptor beta chains from the same sample are listed, as sequenced in a study of post-analysis software for immune sequencing data. Libraries were made from TCR beta cDNA, and they carried unique molecular identifiers. TCRdb reprocessed the PCR reads with MiXCR, giving one entry per CDR3 protein. There are some 700,000 distinct CDR3 sequences in the sample; roughly three fifths occur only once, and roughly 12% lies in the top ten. Broader study findings: In patients, TRBV5-6, TRBV5-1 and TRBV20-1 belonged to five TRBV segments found more frequently than in controls.

These receptors' antigens are unknown. The source material was blood. The receptor source for this set is a girl aged 2 to 10 with multiple sclerosis.

The V gene is TRBV7-9, the J gene TRBJ1-2; TRBD1 aligns across 9 bases. V lost 10 bases, J lost 8 bases, and 14 bases stayed unmatched. The CDR3 sequence is 14 residues long. Germline V gives CDR1 SEHNR, CDR2 FQNEAQ (reference sequence). CDR3 bases: TGTGCCACCCAGCAGAGGGACAGGGTGGACGGCTACACCTTC. Its protein is CATQQRDRVDGYTF.

The rearrangement uses TRBV27 and TRBJ2-3; 9 positions match TRBD2. V was clipped by 0 bases and J by 2 bases; unmatched bases: 6. The germline gives CDR1 MNHEY, CDR2 SMNVEV (reference sequence). This CDR3 contains 17 residues. In DNA, the CDR3 is TGTGCCAGCAGTTTATCGTTGCTAGCGGGGAACACAGATACGCAGTATTTT. Translating it yields CASSLSLLAGNTDTQYF.

There are a few counts of this clonotype. The chain links TRBV11-2 to TRBJ1-1, with D tentatively TRBD1 (6 bases). V was cut by 5 bases and J by 6 bases, with 16 bases left in between. This CDR3 region has 14 residues. The V gene's germline CDR1 is SGHAT and CDR2 FQNNGV. The CDR3: CASSILQGRPEAFF. The CDR3 coding sequence is TGTGCCAGCAGCATCCTACAGGGTCGCCCTGAAGCTTTCTTT.

V gene TRBV20-1 combines with J gene TRBJ2-1; possibly TRBD2 for D (6 bases). This CDR3 has 15 amino acids. The V gene lost 6 bases and the J gene lost 1 base, with 16 bases spanning the gap. Germline CDR1 reads DFQATT; CDR2 reads SNEGSKA (reference sequence). The CDR3 DNA follows: TGCAGTGCGTACCCCGGGACTGGGTCCTACAATGAGCAGTTCTTC. As protein: CSAYPGTGSYNEQFF.

This chain links TRBV6-6 with TRBJ2-1; 7 bases map to TRBD1. The germline V gene encodes CDR1 MNHNY and CDR2 SVGAGI (reference sequence). V lost 7 bases to trimming and J lost 8 bases; unmatched junction nucleotides: 2. This CDR3 region has 11 residues. The CDR3 sequence: CASKGGDEQFF. DNA for the CDR3: TGTGCCAGCAAAGGGGGCGATGAGCAGTTCTTC.